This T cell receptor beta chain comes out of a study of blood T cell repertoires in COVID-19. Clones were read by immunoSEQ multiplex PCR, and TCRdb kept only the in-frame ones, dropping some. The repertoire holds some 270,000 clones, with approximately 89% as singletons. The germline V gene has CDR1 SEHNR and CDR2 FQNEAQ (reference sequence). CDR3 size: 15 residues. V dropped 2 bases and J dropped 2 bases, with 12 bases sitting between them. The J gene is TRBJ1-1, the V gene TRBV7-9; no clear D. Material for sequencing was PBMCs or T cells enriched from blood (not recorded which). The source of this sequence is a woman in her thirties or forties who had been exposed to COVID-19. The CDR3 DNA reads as TGTGCCAGCAGCTTAAGTGGAGGCTTAAACACTGAAGCTTTCTTT. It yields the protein CASSLSGGLNTEAFF.